Sequencing of this T cell receptor beta chain was carried out in a study of tumor-infiltrating lymphocytes in localized non-small cell lung cancer. This clone was seen a single time. Its antigen is not known. Only in-frame clones appear in the TCRdb table, and some are missing; sequencing was by immunoSEQ multiplex PCR. The profile shows more than 12,000 clones, roughly 76% of them singletons. The ends were cut back, 0 bases at V and 9 bases at J, with 9 bases in the middle. Germline V gene data show CDR1 as LGHNA and CDR2 as YSLEER. The CDR3 sequence is 13 residues long. Findings and caveats of the study: Available tissue quantity limited TCR sequencing to a patient subset. IM1 and IM2 tumors showed no difference in T-cell fraction. Tumor T-cell fraction from TCR sequencing was not associated with recurrence-free survival (p = 0.61).

The specimen sequenced was lung tumor tissue. The TCR sequence derives from a human donor with non-small cell lung cancer. V and J are TRBV4-3 and TRBJ2-1, with D hard to call. CDR3 DNA: TGCGCCAGCAGCCAAGATAGGACCGGTGAGCAGTTCTTC. Protein: CASSQDRTGEQFF.